A selection of T cell receptor beta chains follows, all from one sample in a study of spatial heterogeneity in lung cancer. TCRdb called the 5' RACE reads again in MiXCR, with one record for every CDR3 protein. The repertoire holds 40,000 to 45,000 distinct CDR3 sequences, approximately 24% seen once, with less than 9% in the top ten. Source: PBMCs, taken at follow-up. These receptors all come from a female donor with early-stage non-small cell lung cancer. Each CDR3 is given with its conserved first and last residue. A D gene is named only where the DNA matches it firmly. The size entry is marked missing in some rows and otherwise reads once, few, many or a size class.

>many|TRBV5-1|TRBJ2-1|16|-
TGCGCCAGCAGTCAGGGGTCGCGGGGTTCCTACAATGAGCAGTTCTTC
CASSQGSRGSYNEQFF
>-|TRBV7-8|TRBJ2-1|15|-
TGTGCCAGCAGCTTAGTAGCGTCCCCTTACAATGAGCAGTTCTTC
CASSLVASPYNEQFF
>few|TRBV7-9|TRBJ2-2|19|TRBD2
TGTGCCAGCAGCTTAGCGCTACTAGCGGGAGGGAAGAACACCGGGGAGCTGTTTTTT
CASSLALLAGGKNTGELFF
>-|TRBV28|TRBJ2-1|16|TRBD2
TGTGCCAGCACCCGGACTAGCGGGAAGTCGGCGCATGAGCAGTTCTTC
CASTRTSGKSAHEQFF
>many|TRBV10-1|TRBJ2-7|15|-
TGCGCCAGCACTCGCAGGGGCCGGAAAAGAGCCGAGCAGTACTTC
CASTRRGRKRAEQYF
>-|TRBV18|TRBJ1-3|17|-
TGTGCCAGCTCACCCCAGGGAGGGCGTAGCTCTGGAAACACCATATATTTT
CASSPQGGRSSGNTIYF
>few|TRBV6-5|TRBJ2-1|11|-
TGTGCCAGCAGAACTAACAATGAGCAGTTCTTC
CASRTNNEQFF
>few|TRBV28|TRBJ1-1|15|-
TGTGCCAGCAGCCCCCCTGGGGGTCTTAGGACTGAAGCTTTCTTT
CASSPPGGLRTEAFF
>many|TRBV2|TRBJ1-5|13|-
TGTGCCAGCAGATACAGGGTTGGACAGCCCCAGCATTTT
CASRYRVGQPQHF
>-|TRBV7-8|TRBJ1-1|15|-
TGTGCCAGCAGCTTAGTGTGGCTAGCCGATGCTGAAGCTTTCTTT
CASSLVWLADAEAFF